This T cell receptor (beta chain) was retrieved from a study of shared clonotypes between healthy human individuals (dated by TCRdb to between 2020 and 2021). Regarding the research as a whole: The cohort included three men and a couple of women between 18 and 49 years of age. For each donor, three plates each were used for CD4 naive and CD4 memory, two plates were used for CD8 naive, and one plate was used for CD8 memory. To estimate repertoire size and how much clonotype sharing occurs between individuals, the study deeply sequenced the blood TCR repertoires of roughly 5 healthy adults. To increase sequencing depth and limit assay-specific biases, different laboratories used diverse techniques to prepare libraries and sequence TCR repertoires. Per donor, leukapheresis produced somewhere between about 0.94 and 9.5 billion PBMCs. Results the study describes overall, beyond this receptor: Because the study included only a small number of donors, the genetic and exposure-history diversity represented was limited. Based on pairwise subsampling, the degree of clonotype sharing among donors was expected to be affected by sequencing depth. Naive subsets generally had larger estimated clonotype richness than memory subsets. Sharing across several donors was observed for 5% to 6.5% of naive CD4, 3% to 3.5% of naive CD8, 2% to 2.5% of memory CD4, and roughly 0.4% of memory CD8 clonotypes. Compared with non-shared clonotypes, clonotypes shared by all four sorted-subset donors had higher generation probabilities. Rarefaction of sorted-subset datasets indicated incomplete sequencing despite the large sequencing depth. Only blood was sampled, and tissue TCR repertoires likely differ from those in blood.

Reading the germline V gene (reference sequence) gives CDR1 LNHDA and CDR2 SQIVND. The CDR3 goes from the cysteine to the phenylalanine over 15 residues. The only DNA kept is the CDR3, 45 bases in frame from the first base. Trimmed from V: 4 bases; trimmed from J: 2 bases; junction bases lacking a gene match: 4. Using the deep immunoSEQ assay, multiplex PCR amplified TCR CDR3 regions from genomic DNA. Genomic DNA extracted from each cell subset was distributed evenly over all wells of several immunoSEQ 96-well plates, and each plate served as one replicate. For sorted subsets, 200 to 250 ng genomic DNA, equal to 25,000 to 35,000 T cell genomes, was loaded into each replicate PCR. Purified libraries were quantified with a Qubit 3.0 fluorometer, sized on a Bioanalyzer 2100, and re-quantified with the KAPA Library Quantification kit. Every immunoSEQ 96-well plate was sequenced on a dedicated single-read 150-cycle Illumina NextSeq 550 flow cell. Per the source publication's procedure: Because the immunoSEQ output held only junctional sequences and lacked quality scores, the filtering could not match the filtering applied to full-length reads. To assign V/J genes and CDR3, sequences were annotated against IMGT germline references using PyIR, a Python wrapper for IgBLAST v1.9. Reads with weak V/J assignments (E-value above 1e-6), missing CDR3, stop codons, out-of-frame junctions, or ambiguous translated residues were removed. V3J clonotypes were defined as sequences sharing the same inferred V gene, J gene, and CDR3 amino acid sequence. To compute the percentage overlap between repertoires, the number of shared unique clonotypes was divided by the size of the smaller repertoire. Richness of each repertoire was evaluated using RTK rarefaction, the Chao1 estimator, and Recon v2.1 estimates of unobserved clonotypes. Generation probabilities were computed with OLGA for all TCRbeta clonotypes obtained by the gDNA method from a handful of donors. Imported from immuneACCESS, the table was reduced by TCRdb to in-frame sequences with V and J called. These copies leave out some clones; in studies compared against another copy, an unresolved V gene accounts for under half, and the cause of the remainder is not known. The V and J calls and clone size come from that table; D and trimming were worked out from the DNA. The sample table shows roughly 2.1 million clones, and roughly 91% are seen once. Of the sample, 1.5% to 2% is held by the ten largest clones.

CD8 naive samples were obtained by positive selection for CCR7 among CD45RO-negative cells, yielding a CD45RA+CCR7+ population from which TemRA cells were excluded. The donors were healthy, HIV-negative adults with no recently reported acute infections or vaccinations. All donors were Caucasian adults living in Nashville, Tennessee, USA. Blood was obtained by leukapheresis, after which PBMCs were separated by Ficoll-Histopaque density gradient centrifugation and cryopreserved in liquid nitrogen vapor phase. Analytical flow cytometry was used to check the purity and quantity of each magnetically sorted T cell population. Each sorted fraction had its genomic DNA isolated and then quantified by UV absorbance on a Nanodrop 2000c. This clone was detected only once. The clone's antigen remains unknown. No per-base quality is available; no much larger clone lies one base away.

The rearranged segments are TRBV19 and TRBJ2-2, with 7 junctional bases fitting TRBD1. The material sequenced was naive CD8+ T cells from PBMCs. In the paper's terms, the cell subset or site label means: CD45RA+CCR7+. The source is a man aged 18 to 29 in good health. Some clones in this sample may be carry-over from other donors' samples. This receptor has the CDR3 CASSTYRGNTGELFF. The DNA is as follows: TGTGCCAGTAGTACGTACAGGGGCAACACCGGGGAGCTGTTTTTT.